There are a few counts of the clone carrying this TCR beta chain. This entry comes from a study of blood T cell repertoires in COVID-19. The assay was immunoSEQ multiplex PCR, and TCRdb's table has in-frame clones only and misses some. The table lists roughly 26,000 clones, approximately 66% of them singletons. V was clipped by 2 bases and J by 2 bases, with 7 bases between them. Germline CDR1 SGHRS, CDR2 YFSETQ. The length of the CDR3 is 13 residues. Sequencing was done on a sample of peripheral blood. This clonotype originated in a man aged 60-69 years with active or convalescent COVID-19. V and J are TRBV5-1 and TRBJ1-1; D is perhaps TRBD1 (5 bases). The CDR3 region has the DNA TGCGCCAGCAGCTTCTGGGGCAACACTGAAGCTTTCTTT. Amino acids: CASSFWGNTEAFF.